This T cell receptor beta chain originates from a study of identical twins. This clonotype was detected many times. A single record per CDR3 protein comes from TCRdb applying MiXCR to the 5' RACE reads. Among a few hundred thousand distinct CDR3 sequences listed, 9.5% were seen once. This CDR3 is built from 14 residues. Germline V gene data show CDR1 as SQVTM and CDR2 as ANQGSEA. The V segment lost 0 bases and the J segment 7 bases; nucleotides outside the gene matches: 8. Healthy Caucasian individuals made up all the donors. This sample also appeared in a second study, on yellow fever vaccine responses in identical twins.

Specimen: CD8+ T cells sorted from blood. V usage is TRBV29-1 and J usage is TRBJ2-5; 7 bases fit TRBD2. The clonotype comes from a woman younger than 30 in good health. The CDR3 is CSVEDGEGRGTQYF. The CDR3, as DNA: TGCAGCGTTGAAGATGGGGAGGGTCGTGGGACCCAGTACTTC.